This is a list of T cell receptor beta chains from one sample in a study of shared clonotypes between healthy human individuals. Clones were sequenced by immunoSEQ multiplex PCR, and TCRdb holds only the in-frame ones, with some missing. The sample includes approximately 530,000 clones, 90% to 96% seen only once; the top ten take approximately 0.06%. Sequencing used naive CD4+ T cells sorted from blood. These receptors were collected from a young woman in good health. Both conserved end residues are part of each CDR3. A D gene is named only where the DNA matches it firmly. Some rows mark clone size as missing; the rest say once, few, many or name a class of expanded clone.

v_gene	abundance	j_gene	d_gene	CDR3aa	CDR3nt
TRBV6-1	.	TRBJ1-2	.	CASSGGRTDNYGYTF	TGTGCCAGCAGTGGGGGACGGACAGACAACTATGGCTACACCTTC
TRBV9	.	TRBJ2-3	.	CASSGYPSMGTDTQYF	TGTGCCAGCAGCGGCTATCCTAGTATGGGCACAGATACGCAGTATTTT
TRBV6-1	.	TRBJ2-3	.	CANRAQGRVTDTQYF	TGTGCCAATCGCGCCCAGGGGCGAGTGACAGATACGCAGTATTTT
TRBV7-9	.	TRBJ1-4	.	CASSPWERANEKLFF	TGTGCCAGCAGCCCGTGGGAACGCGCTAATGAAAAACTGTTTTTT
TRBV6-6	.	TRBJ2-7	TRBD1	CASSYRGQGYEQYF	TGTGCCAGCAGTTACCGTGGACAGGGCTACGAGCAGTACTTC
TRBV27	.	TRBJ1-5	TRBD1	CASSFRQGSGQPQHF	TGTGCCAGCAGTTTTAGACAGGGATCCGGACAGCCCCAGCATTTT
TRBV6-6	.	TRBJ2-1	.	CASSHRRNEQFF	TGTGCCAGCAGCCACCGGCGCAATGAGCAGTTCTTC
TRBV5-1	.	TRBJ1-1	.	CASSQGAMNTEAFF	TGCGCCAGCAGCCAAGGGGCCATGAACACTGAAGCTTTCTTT
TRBV27	.	TRBJ2-7	.	CASSFGAAAEQYF	TGTGCCAGCAGTTTTGGGGCCGCCGCCGAGCAGTACTTC
TRBV11-2	.	TRBJ1-6	.	CASSLEMPGESPLHF	TGTGCCAGCAGCTTAGAGATGCCAGGGGAATCACCCCTCCACTTT
TRBV9	.	TRBJ2-7	.	CASSVGAGDKSLRYYEQYF	TGTGCCAGCAGCGTAGGGGCCGGAGATAAAAGTCTTCGATATTACGAGCAGTACTTC
TRBV7-2	.	TRBJ2-7	.	CASSLEVGTNEQYF	TGTGCCAGCAGCTTAGAAGTGGGAACCAACGAGCAGTACTTC
TRBV14	.	TRBJ2-7	TRBD2	CASSPSGRYEQYF	TGTGCCAGCAGCCCTAGCGGGAGATACGAGCAGTACTTC
TRBV11-2	.	TRBJ2-7	.	CASSAVGTRVEQYF	TGTGCCAGCAGCGCAGTGGGGACTCGGGTCGAGCAGTACTTC
TRBV9	once	TRBJ2-3	TRBD2	CASSVGTSEYTDTQYF	TGTGCCAGCAGCGTAGGAACTAGCGAATACACAGATACGCAGTATTTT
TRBV28	.	TRBJ1-2	.	CASSLLPRGAGYGYTF	TGTGCCAGCAGTTTGCTCCCCCGGGGGGCGGGGTATGGCTACACCTTC
TRBV7-2	.	TRBJ1-2	.	CASSPVGILYGYTF	TGTGCCAGCAGCCCGGTTGGGATATTATATGGCTACACCTTC
TRBV5-1	.	TRBJ2-3	.	CASSWGDTSDTQYF	TGCGCCAGCAGCTGGGGGGACACTTCAGATACGCAGTATTTT
TRBV28	.	TRBJ2-2	TRBD1	CASSSPRDRGTGELFF	TGTGCCAGCAGTTCACCCCGGGACAGGGGTACCGGGGAGCTGTTTTTT
TRBV9	.	TRBJ2-2	TRBD2	CASSPGLAAPLYTGELFF	TGTGCCAGCAGCCCAGGACTAGCGGCGCCTTTGTACACCGGGGAGCTGTTTTTT
TRBV28	.	TRBJ2-3	TRBD2	CASSPLSSGRVDTQYF	TGTGCCAGCAGCCCCCTGTCTAGCGGGAGGGTAGATACGCAGTATTTT
TRBV11-2	once	TRBJ2-5	TRBD1	CASSFFRDREDETQYF	TGTGCCAGCAGCTTCTTCCGGGACAGGGAGGATGAGACCCAGTACTTC
TRBV5-4	.	TRBJ2-7	TRBD1	CASSWDRYEQYF	TGTGCCAGCAGTTGGGACAGATACGAGCAGTACTTC
TRBV11-1	.	TRBJ2-5	.	CASSPGPAETQYF	TGTGCCAGCAGCCCGGGCCCAGCAGAGACCCAGTACTTC
TRBV21-1	.	TRBJ2-7	.	CASSTPSGRGYEQYF	TGTGCCAGCAGCACCCCCAGCGGGAGGGGTTACGAGCAGTACTTC
TRBV30	.	TRBJ1-5	.	CAWSPGHYSNQPQHF	TGTGCCTGGAGTCCGGGACACTATAGCAATCAGCCCCAGCATTTT
TRBV28	.	TRBJ1-6	.	CASTDWNSPLHF	TGTGCCAGCACCGACTGGAATTCACCCCTCCACTTT
TRBV27	.	TRBJ1-5	.	CASSLTRLDSMVQPQHF	TGTGCCAGCAGTTTGACGAGGCTGGATAGTATGGTCCAGCCCCAGCATTTT
TRBV30	.	TRBJ2-6	.	CAWTAGANVLTF	TGTGCCTGGACGGCTGGGGCCAACGTCCTGACTTTC
TRBV18	.	TRBJ1-1	.	CASSPRTANTEAFF	TGTGCCAGCTCGCCGCGGACTGCGAACACTGAAGCTTTCTTT
TRBV9	.	TRBJ1-1	TRBD1	CASTQGAVGTEAFF	TGTGCCAGCACGCAGGGGGCGGTGGGGACTGAAGCTTTCTTT
TRBV28	.	TRBJ2-3	TRBD1	CASSPPGTGWPDTQYF	TGTGCCAGCAGTCCGCCCGGGACAGGGTGGCCAGATACGCAGTATTTT
TRBV27	.	TRBJ2-7	.	CASSFSGTSSYEQYF	TGTGCCAGCAGTTTCTCCGGGACATCTTCCTACGAGCAGTACTTC
TRBV25-1	.	TRBJ2-2	.	CASSDDTGPNTGELFF	TGTGCCAGCAGTGACGATACCGGGCCAAACACCGGGGAGCTGTTTTTT
TRBV30	.	TRBJ2-1	.	CAWGGYNEQFF	TGTGCCTGGGGGGGGTACAATGAGCAGTTCTTC
TRBV18	.	TRBJ2-6	.	CASSPQGILAGANVLTF	TGTGCCAGCTCACCACAGGGAATCCTTGCTGGGGCCAACGTCCTGACTTTC
TRBV5-1	.	TRBJ2-3	TRBD2	CASSLAGLSTDTQYF	TGCGCCAGCAGCTTAGCGGGACTTAGCACAGATACGCAGTATTTT
TRBV28	.	TRBJ2-4	.	CASTQGYGAAKNIQYF	TGTGCCAGCACTCAAGGTTACGGGGCCGCCAAAAACATTCAGTACTTC
TRBV18	.	TRBJ2-7	.	CASSPVGASYEQYF	TGTGCCAGCTCACCCGTCGGGGCCTCCTACGAGCAGTACTTC
TRBV5-1	.	TRBJ2-7	TRBD1	CASSYTRTGPYEQYF	TGCGCCAGCAGCTACACACGGACAGGGCCCTACGAGCAGTACTTC
TRBV11-3	.	TRBJ1-2	.	CASSRGAFDGYTF	TGTGCCAGCAGCCGTGGGGCGTTCGATGGCTACACCTTC
TRBV18	.	TRBJ2-7	TRBD1	CASSPGQGGEQYF	TGTGCCAGCTCACCGGGACAGGGCGGCGAGCAGTACTTC
TRBV4-1	.	TRBJ2-1	TRBD2	CASSHPIGLAGGRAEQFF	TGCGCCAGCAGCCATCCCATAGGACTAGCGGGAGGCCGGGCTGAGCAGTTCTTC